The text below deals with one TCR beta chain. The data derive from a study of PD-1 blockade in mismatch repair-deficient tumors. Using immunoSEQ multiplex PCR, the repertoire was profiled, and TCRdb retains in-frame clones only, with some absent. This table holds 75,000 to 85,000 clones, approximately 81% found once. A few pembrolizumab responders had their TCRs sequenced. The CDR3 consists of 16 residues. V was cut by 0 bases and J by 1 base, with 11 bases left in between. Germline CDR1 reads SGHTA; CDR2 reads FQGTGA. This TCR came from an adult with mismatch repair-deficient cancer. This sample comprised peripheral blood, obtained 12 weeks after starting pembrolizumab. This chain links TRBV7-3 with TRBJ2-3; D unclear. The CDR3 coding sequence is TGTGCCAGCAGCTTAACGGACGGCTCTGGCACAGATACGCAGTATTTT. Its protein product is CASSLTDGSGTDTQYF.